This T cell receptor beta chain was captured by sequencing in a study of T cell changes during pregnancy in multiple sclerosis. Germline CDR1 is SGHVS and CDR2 is FQNEAQ. The CDR3 has 16 amino acids. Trimming cost V 1 base and J 0 bases, with 13 bases left between them. Sequenced by immunoSEQ multiplex PCR; TCRdb stores in-frame clones only, minus some. The repertoire has 35,000 to 40,000 clones, around nine tenths of them found once; the top ten carry about 0.4%. This rearrangement joins TRBV7-8 to TRBJ2-7; D gene unclear. The sample was CD4+ T cells from peripheral blood mononuclear cells, taken in the third trimester of pregnancy. The clonotype originates from a female donor in good health, enrolled as a control in a pregnancy study. CDR3 loop: CASSLGGGLSSYEQYF. For the CDR3, the DNA is TGTGCCAGCAGCTTAGGAGGTGGGTTGAGCTCCTACGAGCAGTACTTC.